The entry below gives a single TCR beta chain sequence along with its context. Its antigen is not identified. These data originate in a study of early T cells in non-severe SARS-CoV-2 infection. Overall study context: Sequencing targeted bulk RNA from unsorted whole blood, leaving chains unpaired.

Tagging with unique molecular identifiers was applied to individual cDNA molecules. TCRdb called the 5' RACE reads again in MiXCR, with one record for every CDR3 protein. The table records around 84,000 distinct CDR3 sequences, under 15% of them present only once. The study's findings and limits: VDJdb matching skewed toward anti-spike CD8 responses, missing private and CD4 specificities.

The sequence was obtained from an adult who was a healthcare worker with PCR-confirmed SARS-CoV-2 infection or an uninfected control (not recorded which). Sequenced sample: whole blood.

The chain's CDR3 is CASSSGFEETQYF. Written as DNA, the CDR3 is TGTGCCAGCAGTTCCGGATTTGAAGAGACCCAGTACTTC. The chain uses TRBV28 and TRBJ2-5; D uncertain. Germline CDR1 and CDR2: MDHEN and SYDVKM. The V and J ends lost 4 bases and 3 bases respectively, with 9 bases between them. The CDR3 covers 13 residues.